One sample yielded the 28 T cell receptor beta chains listed below, sequenced in a study of post-analysis software for immune sequencing data. Unique molecular identifiers were carried by the TCR beta cDNA libraries. TCRdb re-called the PCR reads with MiXCR, one entry per CDR3 protein. The top ten hold under 30% of the sample, which has roughly 150,000 distinct CDR3 sequences, 35% to 40% seen once. The specimen comprised blood, sampled after autologous hematopoietic stem cell transplantation. All receptors come from a girl under 18 with multiple sclerosis.

A remark on this clonotype: It is likely a read error: a sequence one base away is far more abundant. This chain uses TRBV6-5 with TRBJ2-5, with TRBD2 identical over 10 bases. After removal of 6 bases from V and 4 bases from J, the junction contained 5 bases not matched to a gene. The CDR3 runs 14 residues. Germline CDR1 reads MNHEY; CDR2 reads SVGAGI. In DNA, the CDR3 is TGTGCCAGCAGCCACTCTAGCGGGAGAGAGACCCAGTACTTC. Translating it yields CASSHSSGRETQYF.

In its sample, this clonotype was seen a few times. This chain uses TRBV7-9 with TRBJ2-7, with 7 bases fitting TRBD1. The CDR3 is 17 residues long. Trimming at V came to 1 base and at J to 2 bases, leaving 11 bases not matched to a gene. Looked up from germline, CDR1 is SEHNR and CDR2 is FQNEAQ (reference sequence). The CDR3 region is CASSLVLRGTAPYEQYF. The DNA for the CDR3 is TGTGCCAGCAGCTTAGTCCTCAGAGGGACAGCCCCCTACGAGCAGTACTTC.

The chain is built from TRBV7-9 and TRBJ2-7; possible D gene TRBD1, 6 bases. The V end was cut by 10 bases, the J end by 7 bases, with 20 bases between. Germline values: CDR1 SEHNR, CDR2 FQNEAQ (reference sequence). This CDR3 is built from 13 residues. In nucleotides, the CDR3 is TGTGCCACAGGGGCCGGGCCGGGTAGGGAGCAGTACTTC. Residues: CATGAGPGREQYF.

This clonotype has a handful of counts. The CDR3 bases are TGCAGCGTTGGGGGAGCGGCTAGCGGGGGGAATGAGCAGTTCTTC. It encodes CSVGGAASGGNEQFF. J is TRBJ2-1 and V is TRBV29-1; TRBD2 aligns across 11 bases. This CDR3 is built from 15 residues. CDR1 SQVTM and CDR2 ANQGSEA come from the germline V gene. V was clipped by 4 bases and J by 7 bases; unmatched bases: 9.

The gene calls are TRBV24-1 and TRBJ2-1, with TRBD2 identical over 10 bases. V lost 3 bases and J lost 0; bases outside the gene matches: 7. Germline CDR1 reads KGHDR; CDR2 reads SFDVKD. The CDR3 has 18 amino acids. The CDR3 protein is CATSDPRTSGFSYNEQFF. The CDR3 bases are TGTGCCACCAGTGATCCTCGGACTAGCGGCTTCTCCTACAATGAGCAGTTCTTC.

The chain links TRBV20-1 to TRBJ1-4; D remains ambiguous. The CDR3 is 15 residues long. Germline CDR1 and CDR2: DFQATT and SNEGSKA (reference sequence). V gave up 1 base and J gave up 8 bases, with 17 bases separating them. CDR3 coding DNA: TGCAGTGCTAGAGGAGAGGGCCAAGTGCGAGAAAAACTGTTTTTT. It codes for CSARGEGQVREKLFF.

This clonotype was seen only once. V and J are TRBV7-2 and TRBJ1-2, with 7 positions matching TRBD1. The CDR3 covers 14 residues. J lost 7 bases, V lost 7 bases, and 12 bases had no gene match. Germline CDR1 is SGHTA and CDR2 is FQGNSA. DNA for the CDR3: TGTGCCAGCAACAATGACAGGGTGGTAGGTGGCTACACCTTC. Translation: CASNNDRVVGGYTF.

The CDR3 DNA sequence: TGCAGCGTTCTTGGGACAGGGCTTAACTACGAGCAGTACTTC. Translation gives CSVLGTGLNYEQYF. The genes are TRBV29-1 and TRBJ2-7, with 9 positions matching TRBD1. Germline V gene lookup returns CDR1 SQVTM and CDR2 ANQGSEA. The CDR3 has 14 residues. Germline trimming cut 5 bases from V and 3 bases from J; bases unmatched to any gene: 8.

The chain uses TRBV11-2 and TRBJ2-7, with a possible D match to TRBD1 (5 bases). The germline V and J ends were trimmed by 5 bases and 10 bases, with 15 bases remaining between them. This CDR3 comprises 12 residues. Germline V gives CDR1 SGHAT, CDR2 FQNNGV. The CDR3 DNA follows: TGTGCCAGCAGCCAGACAGTTGATAATCAGTACTTC. Its translation is CASSQTVDNQYF.

A few counts support this clonotype. The rearrangement uses TRBV20-1 and TRBJ2-1; D is perhaps TRBD2 (5 bases). The CDR3 spans 11 residues. V lost 5 bases, J lost 10 bases, and 12 bases lay in between. Per germline, CDR1 DFQATT and CDR2 SNEGSKA (reference sequence). The CDR3 nucleotides are TGCAGTGCTGGACTTCGGAACGAGCAGTTCTTC. Protein: CSAGLRNEQFF.

The rearrangement links TRBV9 to TRBJ2-3; 9 positions match TRBD1. The CDR3 has 19 residues. CDR1 and CDR2 (germline): SGDLS, YYNGEE. J was trimmed by 3 bases and V by 3 bases; bases with no gene match: 17. CDR3 bases: TGTGCCAGCAGCGACACGATACGATCCGGGACAGGGAGAACAGATACGCAGTATTTT. Translation: CASSDTIRSGTGRTDTQYF.

The chain is built from TRBV9 and TRBJ2-5; 7 nucleotides agree with TRBD1. CDR3 size: 13 residues. Germline V gene lookup returns CDR1 SGDLS and CDR2 YYNGEE. J lost 10 bases, V lost 3 bases, and 9 bases had no gene match. The CDR3 spells CASSGDSLLFQYF. The CDR3 DNA is TGTGCCAGCAGCGGGGACAGTCTATTGTTCCAGTACTTC.

In the case of this clonotype: The germline gene is not matched at one end of the junction; a read error may be the cause. The chain is built from TRBV7-7 and TRBJ2-7, with D tentatively TRBD2 (6 bases). From germline, CDR1 is SSHAT and CDR2 FNYEAQ (reference sequence). The CDR3 runs to 14 residues. The CDR3 sequence is CASSLGEDSYEQYF. The CDR3 nucleotides are TGTGCTAGCAGCTTAGGGGAGGATTCCTACGAGCAGTACTTC.

In this sample, this clonotype turned up a few times. For the CDR3, the DNA is TGTGCCAGCAGTTACTCGGGGAATGGCAGGCCCTACGAGCAGTACTTC. This sequence encodes CASSYSGNGRPYEQYF. This sequence joins TRBV6-5 and TRBJ2-7; D gene unclear. Trimming took 0 bases from V and 2 from J, leaving 14 bases between them. CDR3 length: 16 amino acids. The germline CDR1 and CDR2 sequences are MNHEY and SVGAGI.

This clonotype was detected only a few times. The genes are TRBV10-3 and TRBJ2-7; 13 bases are a match to TRBD2. This CDR3 spans 18 amino acids. The junction had 12 bases not matched to a gene; V was cut back by 7 bases and J by 0 bases. CDR1 is ENHRY and CDR2 is SYGVKD in the germline V gene. The CDR3 DNA reads as TGTGCCATCATGTCTGGGAAGGGACTAGCGGGGAGCTCCTACGAGCAGTACTTC. This sequence encodes CAIMSGKGLAGSSYEQYF.

In this sample, this clonotype turned up once. A read error may produce the germline difference seen at one junction end. J is TRBJ2-3 and V is TRBV12-3 or TRBV12-4, with unresolved D. The CDR3 spans 14 residues. This chain's CDR3 is CASSPPGSADMQYF. CDR3 bases: TGTGCCAGCAGTCCGCCGGGTTCTGCAGATATGCAGTATTTT.

This clonotype was observed a few times. This chain joins TRBV6-6 and TRBJ2-7, with 7 bases that match TRBD1. This CDR3 has 15 amino acids. Germline V gene data show CDR1 as MNHNY and CDR2 as SVGAGI (reference sequence). V shed 2 bases, J shed 3 bases, and the junction held 7 bases outside the gene matches. In DNA form, the CDR3 reads TGTGCCAGCAGTTACCTACAGGGGACAAACTACGAGCAGTACTTC. It codes for CASSYLQGTNYEQYF.

The chain is built from TRBV20-1 and TRBJ2-5, with 7 bases aligning to TRBD1. Trimming took 4 bases from V and 1 from J; bases not matched to a gene: 3. The CDR3 is 13 amino acids. Germline-derived CDR1 and CDR2 are DFQATT and SNEGSKA (reference sequence). CDR3 residues: CSATGTVQETQYF. CDR3 nucleotide sequence: TGCAGTGCTACGGGGACAGTCCAAGAGACCCAGTACTTC.

In its sample, this clonotype was seen a few times. The CDR3 region has the DNA TGTGCCAGCAGCTCGTCCGGGACAGCCTCCTACGAGCAGTACTTC. This gives the protein CASSSSGTASYEQYF. This chain connects TRBV11-3 to TRBJ2-7; TRBD1 matches at 7 bases. This CDR3 is built from 15 residues. Losses at the gene ends were 4 bases for V and 0 bases for J; bases not matched to a gene: 6. Germline V gives CDR1 SGHNT, CDR2 YENEEA.

The chain joins TRBV5-1 to TRBJ2-5, with D possibly TRBD1 on 6 matching bases. V lost 4 bases and J 4 bases, leaving 11 bases between the germline ends. Germline values: CDR1 SGHRS, CDR2 YFSETQ. The CDR3 is 13 residues long. DNA for the CDR3: TGCGCCAGCAGCACAGAACAGGGAGAGACCCAGTACTTC. Translated: CASSTEQGETQYF.

The CDR3 bases are TGTGCCAGCAGCCAAGATGCGGAACAGCCCCAGCATTTT. It translates to CASSQDAEQPQHF. The rearrangement uses TRBV4-2 and TRBJ1-5; D is unresolved. The CDR3 is 13 residues long. CDR1 is LGHNA, CDR2 YNFKEQ, per germline. Trimming left V 0 bases short and J 7 bases short, with 7 bases between.

This sequence joins TRBV7-2 and TRBJ2-1, with 8 positions matching TRBD2. CDR3 size: 15 residues. With 5 bases clipped from V and 7 bases from J, the junction kept 10 bases outside the gene matches. Germline CDR1 and CDR2: SGHTA and FQGNSA. CDR3: CASSLSRLAPNEQFF. CDR3 in DNA: TGTGCCAGCAGCCTCTCCAGACTAGCGCCTAATGAGCAGTTCTTC. The complete variable domain, with remaining parts taken from reference TRBV7-2 and TRBJ2-1, reads GAGVSQSPSNKVTEKGKDVELRCDPISGHTALYWYRQSLGQGLEFLIYFQGNSAPDKSGLPSDRFSAERTGGSVSTLTIQRTQQEDSAVYLCASSLSRLAPNEQFFGPGTRLTVL.

This clonotype has at least ten counts. The CDR3 DNA is TGCGCCAGCAGCCCCGCTGGGTACAGCGGGAGGTCATACGAGCAGTACTTC. As protein: CASSPAGYSGRSYEQYF. This rearrangement joins TRBV5-1 to TRBJ2-7; TRBD2 matches at 9 bases. Trimming took 4 bases from V and 4 from J; bases not matched to a gene: 15. Germline-derived CDR1 and CDR2 are SGHRS and YFSETQ. The CDR3 covers 17 residues. Full variable domain (remainder filled in from reference TRBV5-1 and TRBJ2-7): KAGVTQTPRYLIKTRGQQVTLSCSPISGHRSVSWYQQTPGQGLQFLFEYFSETQRNKGNFPGRFSGRQFSNSRSEMNVSTLELGDSALYLCASSPAGYSGRSYEQYFGPGTRLTVT.

In this sample, this clonotype turned up a few times. The chain links TRBV12-3 or TRBV12-4 to TRBJ1-5; 8 bases fit TRBD1. V lost 4 bases, J lost 1 base, and 3 bases stayed unmatched. The CDR3 is 15 amino acids. CDR3: CASSSQGASNQPQHF. CDR3 in DNA: TGTGCCAGCAGTTCCCAGGGGGCGAGCAATCAGCCCCAGCATTTT.

V is TRBV12-3 or TRBV12-4 and J is TRBJ2-4; D not certain. This CDR3 contains 13 residues. V was shortened by 4 bases and J by 13 bases, with 17 bases between the two germline ends. CDR3 in DNA: TGTGCCAGCAGTTGGGCAGGCCCCTACGGGCAGTACTTC. It specifies CASSWAGPYGQYF.

This clonotype was recorded many times. This chain links TRBV5-1 with TRBJ2-7, with D possibly matching TRBD1 (5 bases). Germline-derived CDR1 and CDR2 are SGHRS and YFSETQ. Trimming pared 4 bases from V and 2 bases from J, leaving 13 bases between. The CDR3 runs 14 residues. The CDR3: CASSSIDRPYEQYF. Here the CDR3 DNA reads TGCGCCAGCAGCAGCATAGACAGACCCTACGAGCAGTACTTC.

The V call is TRBV5-5, the J call TRBJ2-7; 7 nucleotides line up with TRBD2. Per the germline V gene, CDR1 is SGHKS and CDR2 is YYEKEE (reference sequence). The CDR3 is made up of 16 amino acids. The J segment lost 7 bases and the V segment lost 3 bases, leaving 16 bases of the junction unmatched. CDR3 bases: TGTGCCAGCAGCTGGGAGCCGGGACTACCCCATATTGAGCAGTACTTC. It is translated as CASSWEPGLPHIEQYF. Full variable domain (outside the CDR3, taken from reference TRBV5-5 and TRBJ2-7): DAGVTQSPTHLIKTRGQQVTLRCSPISGHKSVSWYQQVLGQGPQFIFQYYEKEERGRGNFPDRFSARQFPNYSSELNVNALLLGDSALYLCASSWEPGLPHIEQYFGPGTRLTVT.

The rearrangement links TRBV7-9 to TRBJ2-5; possibly TRBD1 for D (5 bases). The tail of the sequence fits TRBJ2-7 better, so the J call may be wrong. The CDR3 is 13 residues long. Germline CDR1 and CDR2: SEHNR and FQNEAQ (reference sequence). CDR3 sequence (DNA): TGTGCCAGCAGTCAAGGGTGGGGCGACGAGCAGTACTTC. This translates into CASSQGWGDEQYF.